Included here is one TCR beta chain sequence, with context. No antigen is known for it. V lost 1 base and J lost 3, with 10 bases in between. This CDR3 has 14 amino acids. In germline, CDR1 is LGHNA, CDR2 YSLEER. Profiling relied on immunoSEQ multiplex PCR, and the TCRdb table lists in-frame clones only, not all of them. The sample consists of 150,000 to 200,000 clones, about 90% of them appearing once. The data were taken from a study of cytomegalovirus exposure and HLA in healthy donors. Points from the study as a whole: Cytomegalovirus association was assigned to about 150 TCR beta chains.

V usage is TRBV4-3 and J usage is TRBJ2-7; D gene unclear. The sequence derives from a woman under 30 in good health and CMV-seropositive. Sequenced: PBMCs. CDR3 bases: TGCGCCAGCAGCCAAGTTGCTAGAGACTACGAGCAGTACTTC. Encoded protein: CASSQVARDYEQYF.